The 31 T cell receptor beta chains below come from one sample, sequenced in a study of cytomegalovirus exposure and HLA in healthy donors. The protocol was immunoSEQ multiplex PCR, while the TCRdb copy is restricted to in-frame clones and leaves out a portion. Of over 100,000 clones listed, roughly nine tenths are singletons. The source material was PBMCs. The receptors originated from a woman aged 18-35 years in good health and CMV-seronegative.

The V gene is TRBV19, the J gene TRBJ1-6, with TRBD1 matching over 9 bases. The V gene's germline CDR1 is LNHDA and CDR2 SQIVND (reference sequence). This CDR3 region has 17 residues. The J segment lost 3 bases and the V segment lost 6 bases, leaving 9 bases of the junction unmatched. The CDR3 DNA reads TGTGCCAGTAGAGAACCTTGGGACAGGGTCTATAATTCACCCCTCCACTTT. It yields the protein CASREPWDRVYNSPLHF.

The chain has TRBV5-1 and TRBJ1-2, with TRBD1 matching 7 bases. The CDR3 covers 14 residues. V lost 4 bases and J lost 5; bases outside the gene matches: 8. Germline-derived CDR1 and CDR2 are SGHRS and YFSETQ. CDR3 in DNA: TGCGCCAGCAGCAGGGGGCAGGGGCCTTATGGCTACACCTTC. Its translation is CASSRGQGPYGYTF.

The rearrangement links TRBV28 to TRBJ1-2, with 8 positions matching TRBD1. The germline V gene encodes CDR1 MDHEN and CDR2 SYDVKM. Trimming removed 7 bases from V and 8 bases from J; junction bases left unmatched: 6. This CDR3 spans 12 amino acids. The CDR3 nucleotides read TGTGCCAGCACGACAGGGGTATTCGGCTACACCTTC. Encoded protein: CASTTGVFGYTF.

The genes are TRBV19 and TRBJ2-7, with TRBD1 matching 7 bases. The junction had 7 bases not matched to a gene; V was cut back by 3 bases and J by 2 bases. CDR3 length: 15 residues. In germline, CDR1 is LNHDA, CDR2 SQIVND (reference sequence). CDR3 coding DNA: TGTGCCAGTAGTATTGCCGGACAGGAGACCTACGAGCAGTACTTC. Encoded protein: CASSIAGQETYEQYF. The full variable domain, with the rest looked up from reference TRBV19 and TRBJ2-7, is DGGITQSPKYLFRKEGQNVTLSCEQNLNHDAMYWYRQDPGQGLRLIYYSQIVNDFQKGDIAEGYSVSREKKESFPLTVTSAQKNPTAFYLCASSIAGQETYEQYFGPGTRLTVT.

The chain is built from TRBV19 and TRBJ1-5; D remains unclear. This CDR3 contains 14 residues. The V and J ends lost 11 bases and 1 base respectively, with 15 bases between them. Germline V lookup: CDR1 LNHDA, CDR2 SQIVND (reference sequence). The CDR3 DNA sequence: TGTGCCTCCCACACAAAAGTCAGCAATCAGCCCCAGCATTTT. It translates to CASHTKVSNQPQHF.

The chain employs TRBV5-1 and TRBJ1-6; D is perhaps TRBD1 (5 bases). V gave up 0 bases and J gave up 9 bases, with 16 bases separating them. Germline-derived CDR1 and CDR2 are SGHRS and YFSETQ. This CDR3 spans 16 amino acids. For the CDR3, the DNA is TGCGCCAGCAGCTTGGTGGCAGGGAAGGACCTTTCACCCCTCCACTTT. It translates to CASSLVAGKDLSPLHF.

This chain links TRBV27 with TRBJ1-6, with D maybe TRBD1 (5 bases). V lost 3 bases and J 10 bases, leaving 16 bases between the germline ends. This CDR3 region has 15 residues. Germline CDR1 and CDR2: MNHEY and SMNVEV (reference sequence). The CDR3 DNA sequence: TGTGCCAGCAGTTTCAGGCAGGGAGGTGGATCACCCCTCCACTTT. Its protein is CASSFRQGGGSPLHF.

The chain has TRBV9 and TRBJ2-7, with no clear D. This CDR3 comprises 14 residues. The germline V gene encodes CDR1 SGDLS and CDR2 YYNGEE. V gave up 0 bases and J gave up 0 bases, with 7 bases separating them. CDR3 sequence reads: CASSVEATSYEQYF. The CDR3 DNA reads as TGTGCCAGCAGCGTAGAAGCAACCTCCTACGAGCAGTACTTC.

The chain combines TRBV4-1 with TRBJ1-5; 9 bases align to TRBD1. Germline V gene sequence: CDR1 MGHRA, CDR2 YSYEKL. The CDR3 has 17 amino acids. V was clipped by 1 base and J by 6 bases; unmatched bases: 10. In DNA form, the CDR3 reads TGCGCCAGCAGCCAAGGTCGGGGACAGGGAGGGAGTCAGCCCCAGCATTTT. Encoded protein: CASSQGRGQGGSQPQHF.

J is TRBJ2-7 and V is TRBV4-1; 9 bases map to TRBD2. In germline, CDR1 is MGHRA, CDR2 YSYEKL. This CDR3 contains 17 residues. The V and J ends lost 1 base and 0 bases, in that order; junction bases with no gene match: 7. CDR3 region: CASSQGGLAKASYEQYF. As DNA, the CDR3 is TGCGCCAGCAGCCAAGGCGGACTAGCGAAAGCCTCCTACGAGCAGTACTTC.

The J gene is TRBJ1-4, the V gene TRBV6-6; D not certain. The germline gives CDR1 MNHNY, CDR2 SVGAGI (reference sequence). V shed 6 bases and J shed 0 bases, with 5 bases lying between them. The CDR3 totals 13 residues. The CDR3, as DNA: TGTGCCAGCAGCCCTGCAACTAATGAAAAACTGTTTTTT. This sequence encodes CASSPATNEKLFF.

This clone was observed a handful of times. The V call is TRBV5-1, the J call TRBJ2-2; D gene unclear. The length of the CDR3 is 15 residues. Germline-derived CDR1 and CDR2 are SGHRS and YFSETQ. V lost 0 bases to trimming and J lost 7 bases, with 13 bases between them. In DNA, the CDR3 is TGCGCCAGCAGCTTGGATCCAGCCTCAGGCGGGGAGCTGTTTTTT. It yields the protein CASSLDPASGGELFF.

The chain combines TRBV9 with TRBJ1-6; D remains unclear. The germline CDR1 and CDR2 sequences are SGDLS and YYNGEE. CDR3 length: 14 amino acids. With 2 bases removed from V and 11 bases from J, the gap between germline ends came to 14 bases. This CDR3 reads CASSVGDRRAPLHF. Written as DNA, the CDR3 is TGTGCCAGCAGCGTCGGCGACCGGCGGGCACCCCTCCACTTT.

The sample holds one count of this clone. The CDR3 sequence: CASSVNYGYTF. The CDR3 DNA reads TGTGCCAGCAGCGTAAACTATGGCTACACCTTC. The chain couples TRBV6-1 to TRBJ1-2, with D hard to call. CDR1 MNHNS and CDR2 SASEGT come from the germline V gene. V dropped 6 bases and J dropped 2 bases, with 4 bases sitting between them. The CDR3 sequence is 11 residues long.

The chain carries TRBV9 and TRBJ1-4; 7 bases match TRBD1. Germline-derived CDR1 and CDR2 are SGDLS and YYNGEE. Unmatched junction bases numbered 5, after V lost 0 bases and J lost 0 bases. This CDR3 spans 17 amino acids. This chain's CDR3 is CASSVGTGPTTNEKLFF. DNA of the CDR3: TGTGCCAGCAGCGTAGGGACAGGCCCCACAACTAATGAAAAACTGTTTTTT. Full variable domain (missing parts from reference TRBV9 and TRBJ1-4): DSGVTQTPKHLITATGQRVTLRCSPRSGDLSVYWYQQSLDQGLQFLIQYYNGEERAKGNILERFSAQQFPDLHSELNLSSLELGDSALYFCASSVGTGPTTNEKLFFGSGTQLSVL.

Only one count was recorded for this clone. The V call is TRBV7-9, the J call TRBJ1-3; perhaps TRBD1 as D (6 bases). The CDR3 covers 14 residues. Germline CDR1 is SEHNR and CDR2 is FQNEAQ (reference sequence). V lost 5 bases, J lost 0 bases, and 8 bases lay in between. CDR3 residues: CASSRDNSGNTIYF. DNA for the CDR3: TGTGCCAGCAGCAGGGACAACTCTGGAAACACCATATATTTT.

The chain is built from TRBV9 and TRBJ1-2; 8 nucleotides line up with TRBD1. Germline V gives CDR1 SGDLS, CDR2 YYNGEE. CDR3 length: 14 residues. With V trimmed by 3 bases and J by 0 bases, 1 base remained unmatched. The CDR3 sequence: CASSAGQANYGYTF. CDR3 DNA sequence: TGTGCCAGCAGCGCGGGACAGGCTAACTATGGCTACACCTTC.

The rearrangement uses TRBV11-2 and TRBJ2-6; no clear D. V was trimmed by 2 bases and J by 1 base, leaving 12 bases between them. Germline V gene lookup returns CDR1 SGHAT and CDR2 FQNNGV. CDR3 size: 17 residues. This chain's CDR3 is CASSLPPTGSGANVLTF. For the CDR3, the DNA is TGTGCCAGCAGCTTACCACCCACGGGTTCTGGGGCCAACGTCCTGACTTTC.

The chain uses TRBV7-3 and TRBJ2-5; TRBD2 matches 9 bases. V was clipped by 3 bases and J by 1 base; unmatched bases: 3. The CDR3 spans 15 residues. From germline, CDR1 is SGHTA and CDR2 FQGTGA. The CDR3 DNA follows: TGTGCCAGCAGCTTTAGCGGGGGACGCCAAGAGACCCAGTACTTC. This encodes CASSFSGGRQETQYF.

CDR3 DNA: TGTGCCAGCAGTGAATCGACCTCCGGACAGGAGGGTCTCGAGCAGTACTTC. Translating gives CASSESTSGQEGLEQYF. This sequence joins TRBV2 and TRBJ2-7, with D maybe TRBD1 (7 bases). The V gene's germline CDR1 is SNHLY and CDR2 FYNNEI. V was trimmed by 2 bases and J by 6 bases, leaving 23 bases between them. The CDR3 contains 17 residues.

The chain has TRBV6-4 and TRBJ1-1; 8 bases line up with TRBD1. V dropped 6 bases and J dropped 2; count of bases not matched to a gene: 5. This CDR3 region has 14 residues. From germline, CDR1 is MRHNA and CDR2 SNTAGT. The CDR3 nucleotides are TGTGCCAGCAGCGGACAGGGCAGTAACACTGAAGCTTTCTTT. Its translation: CASSGQGSNTEAFF.

The V call is TRBV7-3, the J call TRBJ2-7; 7 bases match TRBD1. V shed 2 bases and J 2 bases; nucleotides not matched to a gene: 6. Germline assignment: CDR1 SGHTA and CDR2 FQGTGA. This CDR3 region has 15 residues. The CDR3 coding sequence is TGTGCCAGCAGCTTATATAGGGGGCCCCCCTACGAGCAGTACTTC. As protein: CASSLYRGPPYEQYF. The full variable domain, its missing parts supplied by reference TRBV7-3 and TRBJ2-7, is GAGVSQTPSNKVTEKGKYVELRCDPISGHTALYWYRQSLGQGPEFLIYFQGTGAADDSGLPNDRFFAVRPEGSVSTLKIQRTERGDSAVYLCASSLYRGPPYEQYFGPGTRLTVT.

This rearrangement joins TRBV5-1 to TRBJ2-7; TRBD1 is a possible D gene (6 bases). Germline assignment: CDR1 SGHRS and CDR2 YFSETQ. The CDR3 length is 13 residues. Trimming left V 3 bases short and J 1 base short, with 8 bases between. The CDR3 spells CASSSRGSYEQYF. The CDR3 DNA follows: TGCGCCAGCAGCTCCAGGGGTTCCTACGAGCAGTACTTC.

The chain links TRBV27 to TRBJ2-7; 9 bases match TRBD2. Per germline, CDR1 MNHEY and CDR2 SMNVEV (reference sequence). The CDR3 has 14 amino acids. V was pared by 2 bases and J by 2 bases, with 1 base of the junction left unmatched. CDR3 residues: CASSLSGGTYEQYF. In nucleotides, the CDR3 is TGTGCCAGCAGTTTAAGCGGGGGGACCTACGAGCAGTACTTC.

The chain carries TRBV7-3 and TRBJ2-1; the match to TRBD2 covers 11 bases. The trim removed 5 bases at V and 6 bases at J, leaving 12 bases unmatched. Per the germline V gene, CDR1 is SGHTA and CDR2 is FQGTGA. The CDR3 totals 17 residues. The CDR3 loop reads CASSPTLAGGLTNEQFF. The CDR3 region has the DNA TGTGCCAGCAGCCCGACCCTAGCGGGGGGACTTACCAATGAGCAGTTCTTC.

V is TRBV6-6 and J is TRBJ2-7, with a weak D call TRBD1 (5 bases). The CDR3 totals 12 residues. Germline V gene data show CDR1 as MNHNY and CDR2 as SVGAGI (reference sequence). V was cut by 4 bases and J by 4 bases, with 8 bases left in between. The CDR3 DNA reads TGTGCCAGCAGTTCACAGGCTTACGAGCAGTACTTC. Translating it yields CASSSQAYEQYF.

This clone was seen once. This rearrangement joins TRBV14 to TRBJ1-2, with D perhaps TRBD1 (6 bases). Germline values: CDR1 SGHDN, CDR2 FVKESK. The ends were cut back, 5 bases at V and 4 bases at J, with 20 bases in the middle. The CDR3 spans 16 residues. As DNA, the CDR3 is TGTGCCAGCAGCGACCTCAGGGGATTGTCGTTCTATGGCTACACCTTC. Protein: CASSDLRGLSFYGYTF.

The genes are TRBV6-1 and TRBJ2-7; D remains ambiguous. CDR3 length: 13 amino acids. Per germline, CDR1 MNHNS and CDR2 SASEGT. V lost 4 bases and J 2 bases, leaving 9 bases between the germline ends. CDR3 DNA sequence: TGTGCCAGCAGTGGTAACAGACCCTACGAGCAGTACTTC. Translation: CASSGNRPYEQYF.

V and J are TRBV7-3 and TRBJ2-2, with TRBD2 as a possible D gene (6 bases). In germline, CDR1 is SGHTA, CDR2 FQGTGA. This CDR3 is built from 17 residues. The V end was cut by 2 bases, the J end by 4 bases, with 17 bases between. In DNA form, the CDR3 reads TGTGCCAGCAGCTTACATCTGGCGGGGTCTCGCACCGGGGAGCTGTTTTTT. Its protein product is CASSLHLAGSRTGELFF. The full variable domain, rest sourced from reference TRBV7-3 and TRBJ2-2, is GAGVSQTPSNKVTEKGKYVELRCDPISGHTALYWYRQSLGQGPEFLIYFQGTGAADDSGLPNDRFFAVRPEGSVSTLKIQRTERGDSAVYLCASSLHLAGSRTGELFFGEGSRLTVL.

The chain is built from TRBV7-2 and TRBJ1-5; perhaps TRBD1 as D (5 bases). Germline CDR1 and CDR2: SGHTA and FQGNSA. V was trimmed by 3 bases and J by 8 bases, leaving 14 bases between them. This CDR3 spans 14 amino acids. The CDR3 loop is CASSFRGALEPQHF. CDR3 coding DNA: TGTGCCAGCAGCTTCCGTGGGGCTCTGGAGCCCCAGCATTTT.

The genes are TRBV11-1 and TRBJ1-1; 9 nucleotides line up with TRBD1. Per the germline V gene, CDR1 is SGHAT and CDR2 is FQDESV (reference sequence). V shed 5 bases and J 4 bases; nucleotides not matched to a gene: 2. The length of the CDR3 is 13 residues. The CDR3 sequence is CASSPQGATEAFF. CDR3 bases: TGTGCCAGCAGCCCACAGGGGGCCACTGAAGCTTTCTTT.